This T cell receptor beta chain was captured in a study of OX40 agonist ivuxolimab in advanced cancers. Per the germline V gene, CDR1 is LNHNV and CDR2 is YYDKDF (reference sequence). The CDR3 is made up of 18 amino acids. Trimming took 1 base from V and 5 from J, leaving 21 bases between them. Clones were sequenced by immunoSEQ multiplex PCR, and TCRdb holds only the in-frame ones, with some missing. Altogether some 50,000 clones are present, 80% to 90% being singletons, with the ten largest covering around 30%. This TCR came from an adult with an advanced solid tumor such as melanoma, head and neck, liver or kidney cancer. The sequences come from CD4+ or CD8+ T cells sorted from blood, collected in a trial of the OX40 agonist ivuxolimab. The chain is built from TRBV15 and TRBJ2-1, with D perhaps matching TRBD1 (5 bases). DNA for the CDR3: TGTGCCACCAGCAGAGTTTTAGTTTTTGGGGCTATCGACAATGAGCAGTTCTTC. Translation gives CATSRVLVFGAIDNEQFF.